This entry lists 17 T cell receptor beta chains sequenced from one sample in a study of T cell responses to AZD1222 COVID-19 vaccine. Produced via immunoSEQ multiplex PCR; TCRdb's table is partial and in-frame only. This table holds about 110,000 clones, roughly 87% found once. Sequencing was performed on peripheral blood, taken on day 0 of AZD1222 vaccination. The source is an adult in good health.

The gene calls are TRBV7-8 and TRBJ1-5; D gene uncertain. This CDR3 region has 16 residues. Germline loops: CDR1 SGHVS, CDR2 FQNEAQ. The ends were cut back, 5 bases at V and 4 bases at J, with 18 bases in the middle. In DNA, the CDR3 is TGTGCCAGCAGCCTCTTTATCGGACCGACTAATCAGCCCCAGCATTTT. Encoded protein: CASSLFIGPTNQPQHF.

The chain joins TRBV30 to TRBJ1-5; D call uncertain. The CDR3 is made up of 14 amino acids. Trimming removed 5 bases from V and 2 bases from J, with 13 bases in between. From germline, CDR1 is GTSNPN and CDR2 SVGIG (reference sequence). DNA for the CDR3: TGTGCCTGGCGAGGGAGTACGGGCAATCAGCCCCAGCATTTT. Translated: CAWRGSTGNQPQHF.

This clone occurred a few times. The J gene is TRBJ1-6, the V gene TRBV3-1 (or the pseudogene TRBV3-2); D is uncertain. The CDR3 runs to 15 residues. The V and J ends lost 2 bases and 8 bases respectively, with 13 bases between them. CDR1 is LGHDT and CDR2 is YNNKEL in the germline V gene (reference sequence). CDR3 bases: TGTGCCAGCAGCCAAAGCGCATTCGGGGATTCACCCCTCCACTTT. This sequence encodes CASSQSAFGDSPLHF.

This CDR3 is CATSDTSRDRAQQYF. CDR3 DNA: TGTGCCACCAGTGACACGTCCCGGGACAGGGCCCAGCAGTACTTC. The V gene is TRBV24-1, the J gene TRBJ2-7; the match to TRBD1 covers 9 bases. The CDR3 spans 15 residues. The junction had 11 bases not matched to a gene; V was cut back by 4 bases and J by 8 bases. Germline CDR1 KGHDR, CDR2 SFDVKD.

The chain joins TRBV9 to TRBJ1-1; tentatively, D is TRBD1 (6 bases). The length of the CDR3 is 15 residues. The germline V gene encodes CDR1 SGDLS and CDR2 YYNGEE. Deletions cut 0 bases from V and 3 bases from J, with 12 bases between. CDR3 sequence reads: CASSVGSGADTEAFF. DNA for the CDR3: TGTGCCAGCAGCGTAGGCTCAGGGGCCGACACTGAAGCTTTCTTT.

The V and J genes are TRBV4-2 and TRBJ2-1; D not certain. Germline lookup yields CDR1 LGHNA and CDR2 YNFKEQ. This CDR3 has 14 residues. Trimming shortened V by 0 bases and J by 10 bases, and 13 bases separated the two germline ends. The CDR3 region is CASSQDFSALEQFF. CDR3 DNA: TGTGCCAGCAGCCAAGACTTCTCCGCACTGGAGCAGTTCTTC.

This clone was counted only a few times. In DNA, the CDR3 is TGTGCCATCAGTGAGTTGGGGAACTCCTACGAGCAGTACTTC. Encoded protein: CAISELGNSYEQYF. J is TRBJ2-7 and V is TRBV10-3; D ambiguous. CDR3 length equals 14 residues. V dropped 1 base and J dropped 0 bases, with 7 bases sitting between them. From germline, CDR1 is ENHRY and CDR2 SYGVKD.

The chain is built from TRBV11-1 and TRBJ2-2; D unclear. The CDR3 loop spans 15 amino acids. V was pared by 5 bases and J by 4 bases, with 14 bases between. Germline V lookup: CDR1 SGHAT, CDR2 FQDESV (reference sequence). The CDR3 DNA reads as TGTGCCAGCAGCACCCGCGACACGGGCACCGGGGAGCTGTTTTTT. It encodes CASSTRDTGTGELFF.

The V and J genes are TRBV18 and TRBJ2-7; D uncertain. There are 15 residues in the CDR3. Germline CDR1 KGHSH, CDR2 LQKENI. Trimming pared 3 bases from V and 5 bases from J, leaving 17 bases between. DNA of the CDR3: TGTGCCAGCTCACCCCCATTTTCTACCCCCCACGAGCAGTACTTC. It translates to CASSPPFSTPHEQYF.

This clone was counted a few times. CDR3 region: CASSVGSGISHYEQFF. The CDR3 DNA reads TGTGCCAGCAGCGTAGGGAGCGGGATTAGTCACTATGAGCAGTTCTTC. This chain joins TRBV9 and TRBJ2-1; TRBD2 matches at 7 bases. The trim removed 0 bases at V and 8 bases at J, leaving 11 bases unmatched. Germline V CDR1 and CDR2: SGDLS, YYNGEE. This CDR3 has 16 residues. The whole variable domain, filled in from reference TRBV9 and TRBJ2-1, reads DSGVTQTPKHLITATGQRVTLRCSPRSGDLSVYWYQQSLDQGLQFLIQYYNGEERAKGNILERFSAQQFPDLHSELNLSSLELGDSALYFCASSVGSGISHYEQFFGPGTRLTVL.

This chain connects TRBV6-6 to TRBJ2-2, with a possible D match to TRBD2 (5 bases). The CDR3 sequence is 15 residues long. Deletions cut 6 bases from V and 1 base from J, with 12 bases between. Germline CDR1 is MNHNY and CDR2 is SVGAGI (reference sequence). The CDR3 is CASSQSGGNTGELFF. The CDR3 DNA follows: TGTGCCAGCAGCCAGAGCGGAGGGAACACCGGGGAGCTGTTTTTT.

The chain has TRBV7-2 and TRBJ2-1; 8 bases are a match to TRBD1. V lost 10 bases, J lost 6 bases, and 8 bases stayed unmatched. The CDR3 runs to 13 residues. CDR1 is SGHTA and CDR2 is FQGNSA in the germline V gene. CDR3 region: CATGQGFANEQFF. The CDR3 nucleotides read TGTGCCACCGGACAGGGATTCGCCAATGAGCAGTTCTTC. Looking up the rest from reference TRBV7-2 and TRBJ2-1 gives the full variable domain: GAGVSQSPSNKVTEKGKDVELRCDPISGHTALYWYRQSLGQGLEFLIYFQGNSAPDKSGLPSDRFSAERTGGSVSTLTIQRTQQEDSAVYLCATGQGFANEQFFGPGTRLTVL.

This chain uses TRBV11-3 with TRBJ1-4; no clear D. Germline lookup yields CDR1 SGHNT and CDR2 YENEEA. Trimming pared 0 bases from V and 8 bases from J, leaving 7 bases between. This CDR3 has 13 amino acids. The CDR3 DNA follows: TGTGCCAGCAGCTTAGATCCAAACGAAAAACTGTTTTTT. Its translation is CASSLDPNEKLFF. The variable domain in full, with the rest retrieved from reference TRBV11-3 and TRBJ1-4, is EAGVVQSPRYKIIEKKQPVAFWCNPISGHNTLYWYLQNLGQGPELLIRYENEEAVDDSQLPKDRFSAERLKGVDSTLKIQPAELGDSAVYLCASSLDPNEKLFFGSGTQLSVL.

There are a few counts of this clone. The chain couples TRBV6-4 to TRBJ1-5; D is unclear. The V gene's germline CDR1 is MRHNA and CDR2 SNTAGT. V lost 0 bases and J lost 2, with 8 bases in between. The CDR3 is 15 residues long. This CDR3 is CASSDSAKGNQPQHF. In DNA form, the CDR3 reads TGTGCCAGCAGTGACTCCGCGAAGGGCAATCAGCCCCAGCATTTT.

CDR3: CASTGRDRESYEQYF. CDR3 nucleotides: TGTGCCAGCACCGGCAGGGACAGGGAGTCCTACGAGCAGTACTTC. This sequence joins TRBV6-5 and TRBJ2-7; 9 bases are shared with TRBD1. Germline V gives CDR1 MNHEY, CDR2 SVGAGI. The CDR3 is 15 residues long. The ends lost 7 bases at V and 1 base at J; junction bases unmatched: 8.

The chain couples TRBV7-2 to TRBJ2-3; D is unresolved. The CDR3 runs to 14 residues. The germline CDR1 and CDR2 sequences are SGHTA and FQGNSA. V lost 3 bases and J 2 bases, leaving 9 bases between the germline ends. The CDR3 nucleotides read TGTGCCAGCAGCTTGAAGTGGTACACAGATACGCAGTATTTT. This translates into CASSLKWYTDTQYF.

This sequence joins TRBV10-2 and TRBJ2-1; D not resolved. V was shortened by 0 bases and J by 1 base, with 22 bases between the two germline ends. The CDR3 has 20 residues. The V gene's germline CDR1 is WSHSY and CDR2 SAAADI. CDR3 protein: CASSESYKFSAVGSYNEQFF. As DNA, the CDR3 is TGCGCCAGCAGTGAGTCATATAAGTTTTCGGCTGTGGGATCCTACAATGAGCAGTTCTTC.